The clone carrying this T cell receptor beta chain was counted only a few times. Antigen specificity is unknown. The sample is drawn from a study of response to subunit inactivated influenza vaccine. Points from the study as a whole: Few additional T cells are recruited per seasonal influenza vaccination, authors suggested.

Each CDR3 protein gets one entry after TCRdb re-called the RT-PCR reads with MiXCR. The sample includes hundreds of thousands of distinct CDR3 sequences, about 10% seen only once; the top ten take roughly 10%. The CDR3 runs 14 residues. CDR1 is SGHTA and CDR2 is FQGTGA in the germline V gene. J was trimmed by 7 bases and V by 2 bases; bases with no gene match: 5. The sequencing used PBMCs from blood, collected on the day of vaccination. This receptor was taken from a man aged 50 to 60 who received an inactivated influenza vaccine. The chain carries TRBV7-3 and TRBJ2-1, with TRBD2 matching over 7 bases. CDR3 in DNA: TGTGCCAGCAGCTTAGTTGCGGGAGAAAATGAGCAGTTCTTC. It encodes CASSLVAGENEQFF.